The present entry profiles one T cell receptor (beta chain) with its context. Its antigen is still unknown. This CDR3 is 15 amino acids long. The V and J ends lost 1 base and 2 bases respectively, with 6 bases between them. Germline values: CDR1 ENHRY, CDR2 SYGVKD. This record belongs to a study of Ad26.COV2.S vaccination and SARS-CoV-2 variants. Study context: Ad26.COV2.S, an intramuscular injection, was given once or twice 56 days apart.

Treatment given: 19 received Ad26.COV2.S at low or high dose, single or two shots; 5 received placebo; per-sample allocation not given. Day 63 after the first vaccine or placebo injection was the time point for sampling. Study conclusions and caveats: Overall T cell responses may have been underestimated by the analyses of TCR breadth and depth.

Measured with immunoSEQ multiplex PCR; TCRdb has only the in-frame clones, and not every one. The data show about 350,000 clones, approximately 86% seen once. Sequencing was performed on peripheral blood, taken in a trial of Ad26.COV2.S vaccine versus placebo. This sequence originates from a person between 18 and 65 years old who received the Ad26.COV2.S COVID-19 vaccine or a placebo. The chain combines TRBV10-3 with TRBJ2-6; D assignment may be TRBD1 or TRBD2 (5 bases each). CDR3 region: CAISEWGTGANVLTF. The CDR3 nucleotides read TGTGCCATCAGTGAGTGGGGGACTGGGGCCAACGTCCTGACTTTC.